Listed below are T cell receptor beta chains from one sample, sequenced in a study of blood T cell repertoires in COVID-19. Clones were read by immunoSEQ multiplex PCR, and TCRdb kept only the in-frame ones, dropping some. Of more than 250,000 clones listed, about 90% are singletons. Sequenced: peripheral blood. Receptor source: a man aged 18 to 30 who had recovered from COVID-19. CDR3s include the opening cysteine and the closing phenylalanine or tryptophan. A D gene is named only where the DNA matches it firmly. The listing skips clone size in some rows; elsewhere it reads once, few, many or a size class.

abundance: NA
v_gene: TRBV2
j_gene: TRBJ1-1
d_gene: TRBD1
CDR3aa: CASRDTTGGNTEAFF
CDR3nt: TGTGCCAGCAGGGACACCACAGGGGGGAACACTGAAGCTTTCTTT

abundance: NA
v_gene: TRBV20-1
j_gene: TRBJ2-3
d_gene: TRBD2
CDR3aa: CSASGIPTSGGAAQYF
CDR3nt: TGCAGTGCTAGTGGTATCCCGACTAGCGGGGGGGCCGCGCAGTATTTT

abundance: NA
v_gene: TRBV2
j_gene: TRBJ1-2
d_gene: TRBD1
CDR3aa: CASRGQDNYGYTF
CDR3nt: TGTGCCAGCAGGGGACAGGACAACTATGGCTACACCTTC

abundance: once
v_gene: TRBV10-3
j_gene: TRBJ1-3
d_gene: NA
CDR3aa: CAISESRDNSGNTIYF
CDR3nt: TGTGCCATCAGTGAGTCGAGGGACAACTCTGGAAACACCATATATTTT

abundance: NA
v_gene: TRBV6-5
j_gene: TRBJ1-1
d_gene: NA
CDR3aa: CASSYLTEAFF
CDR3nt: TGTGCCAGCAGTTACCTCACTGAAGCTTTCTTT

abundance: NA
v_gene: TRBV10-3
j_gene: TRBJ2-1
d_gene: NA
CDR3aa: CATWEYSSYNEQFF
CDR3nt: TGTGCCACTTGGGAGTACAGCTCCTACAATGAGCAGTTCTTC

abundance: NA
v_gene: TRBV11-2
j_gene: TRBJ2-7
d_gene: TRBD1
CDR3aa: CASSPRTGAEEQYF
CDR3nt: TGTGCCAGCAGCCCAAGGACAGGGGCCGAAGAGCAGTACTTC

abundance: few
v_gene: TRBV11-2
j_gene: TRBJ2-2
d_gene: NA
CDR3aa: CASSYITGELFF
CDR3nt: TGTGCCAGCAGCTACATTACCGGGGAGCTGTTTTTT

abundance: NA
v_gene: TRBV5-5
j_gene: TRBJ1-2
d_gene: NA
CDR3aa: CASSLDSLLGGYTF
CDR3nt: TGTGCCAGCAGCTTGGACTCGTTGTTGGGCGGCTACACCTTC

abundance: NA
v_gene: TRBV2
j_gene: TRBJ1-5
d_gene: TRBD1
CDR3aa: CASSEGAGQHF
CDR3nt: TGTGCCAGCAGCGAGGGGGCAGGTCAGCATTTT

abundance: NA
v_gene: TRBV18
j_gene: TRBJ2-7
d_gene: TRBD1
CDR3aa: CASSPSTGGYEQYF
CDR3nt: TGTGCCAGCTCTCCTTCGACAGGGGGCTACGAGCAGTACTTC

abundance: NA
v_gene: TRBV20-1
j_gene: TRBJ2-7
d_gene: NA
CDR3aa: CSAERRYEQYF
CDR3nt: TGCAGTGCTGAGCGGCGTTACGAGCAGTACTTC

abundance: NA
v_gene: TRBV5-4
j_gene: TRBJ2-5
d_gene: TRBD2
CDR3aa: CASSLGLAGAEETQYF
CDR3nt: TGTGCCAGCAGCTTGGGGCTAGCGGGAGCTGAGGAGACCCAGTACTTC

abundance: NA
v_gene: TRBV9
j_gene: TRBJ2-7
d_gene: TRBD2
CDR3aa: CASSETSGSYEQYF
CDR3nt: TGTGCCAGCAGCGAGACTAGCGGGAGTTACGAGCAGTACTTC

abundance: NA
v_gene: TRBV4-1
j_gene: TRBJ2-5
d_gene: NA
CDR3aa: CASSHVGGWEAETQYF
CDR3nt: TGCGCCAGCAGCCATGTGGGTGGTTGGGAGGCGGAGACCCAGTACTTC

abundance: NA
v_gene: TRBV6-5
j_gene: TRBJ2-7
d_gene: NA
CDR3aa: CASRNQGYEQYF
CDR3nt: TGTGCCAGCAGAAACCAGGGATACGAGCAGTACTTC

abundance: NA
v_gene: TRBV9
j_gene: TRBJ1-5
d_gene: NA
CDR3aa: CASSETGSSEQPQHF
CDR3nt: TGTGCCAGCAGCGAGACGGGATCTAGCGAACAGCCCCAGCATTTT

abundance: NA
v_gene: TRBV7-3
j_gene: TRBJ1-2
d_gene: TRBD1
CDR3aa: CASSPGTGENYGYTF
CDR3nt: TGTGCCAGCAGCCCCGGGACAGGGGAAAACTATGGCTACACCTTC

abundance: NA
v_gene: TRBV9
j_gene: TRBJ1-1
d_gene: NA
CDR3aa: CASSVDGRANTEAFF
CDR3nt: TGTGCCAGCAGCGTAGACGGCAGGGCGAACACTGAAGCTTTCTTT

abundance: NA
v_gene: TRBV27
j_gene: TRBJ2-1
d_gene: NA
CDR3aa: CASSLSGGGSYNEQFF
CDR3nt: TGTGCCAGCAGTTTATCAGGGGGGGGCTCCTACAATGAGCAGTTCTTC

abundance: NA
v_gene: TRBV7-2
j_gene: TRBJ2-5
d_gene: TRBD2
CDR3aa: CASSSSGGTQYF
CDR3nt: TGTGCCAGCAGCTCTAGCGGGGGGACCCAGTACTTC

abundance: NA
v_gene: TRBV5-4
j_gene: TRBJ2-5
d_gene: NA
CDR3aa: CASSLDSQETQYF
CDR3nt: TGTGCCAGCAGCTTGGACAGCCAAGAGACCCAGTACTTC

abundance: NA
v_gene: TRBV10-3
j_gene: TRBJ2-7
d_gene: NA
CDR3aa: CAISDTSNEQYF
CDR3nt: TGTGCCATCAGTGATACTAGCAACGAGCAGTACTTC

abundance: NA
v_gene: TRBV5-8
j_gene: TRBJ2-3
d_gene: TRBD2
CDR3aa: CASSRTSPQYF
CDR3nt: TGTGCCAGCAGCAGGACTAGTCCGCAGTATTTT

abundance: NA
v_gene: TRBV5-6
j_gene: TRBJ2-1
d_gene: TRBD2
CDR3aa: CASSLAALAGVEQFF
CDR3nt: TGTGCCAGCAGCTTGGCGGCACTAGCGGGAGTTGAGCAGTTCTTC

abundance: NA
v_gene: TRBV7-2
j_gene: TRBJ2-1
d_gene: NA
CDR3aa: CASSLAGPPIDEQFF
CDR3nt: TGTGCCAGCAGCTTAGCGGGCCCCCCAATCGATGAGCAGTTCTTC

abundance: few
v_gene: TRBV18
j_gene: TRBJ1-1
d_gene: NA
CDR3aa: CASSSLPIPTGGGFSEAFF
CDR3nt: TGTGCCAGCTCCTCTTTACCGATCCCGACAGGCGGGGGATTTTCTGAAGCTTTCTTT

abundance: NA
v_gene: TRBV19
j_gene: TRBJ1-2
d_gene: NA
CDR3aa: CASRRVFSYGYTF
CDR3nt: TGTGCCAGTCGACGGGTTTTTTCTTATGGCTACACCTTC

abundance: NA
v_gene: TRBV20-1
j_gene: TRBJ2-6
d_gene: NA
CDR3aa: CSASNRLSGANVLTF
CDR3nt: TGCAGTGCTAGTAACCGCCTATCTGGGGCCAACGTCCTGACTTTC

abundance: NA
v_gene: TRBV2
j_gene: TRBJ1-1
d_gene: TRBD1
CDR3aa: CASSEDRITGGEHEAFF
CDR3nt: TGTGCCAGCAGTGAAGATCGGATTACAGGGGGCGAACATGAAGCTTTCTTT

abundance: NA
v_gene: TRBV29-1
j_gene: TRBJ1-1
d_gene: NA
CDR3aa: CSVDLEEAFF
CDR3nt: TGCAGCGTTGACCTAGAAGAAGCTTTCTTT

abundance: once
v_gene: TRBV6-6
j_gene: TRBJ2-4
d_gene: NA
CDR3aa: CASSFLQGAKNIQYF
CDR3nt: TGTGCCAGCAGCTTTCTCCAGGGAGCCAAAAACATTCAGTACTTC

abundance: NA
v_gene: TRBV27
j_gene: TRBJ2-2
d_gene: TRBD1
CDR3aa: CASSSPGQGTGELFF
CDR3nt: TGTGCCAGCAGTTCCCCGGGACAGGGTACCGGGGAGCTGTTTTTT

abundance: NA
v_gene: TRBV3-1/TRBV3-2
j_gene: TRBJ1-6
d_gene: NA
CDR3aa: CASSQNGGNSPLHF
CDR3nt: TGTGCCAGCAGCCAGAACGGGGGGAATTCACCCCTCCACTTT